This TCR beta chain is from a study of regulatory T cells in long-lasting Graves disease. From germline, CDR1 is SQVTM and CDR2 ANQGSEA. Trimming shortened V by 4 bases and J by 3 bases, and 13 bases separated the two germline ends. This CDR3 comprises 13 residues. General study findings and limits: TRBV28 was favored in persistent disease, as were TRBJ1-2 and TRBJ2-5. TCR diversity in persistent Graves' patients was below that of newly diagnosed ones.

CDR3-region Arm-PCR and iRepertoire HTBI primers produced the TCR beta libraries. Original methodology: Identification of gene segments yielded over 60 TRBV and about 14 TRBJ across samples. TCRdb re-called the multiplex PCR reads through MiXCR, storing one row per CDR3 protein. The V and J calls were determined by TCRdb, not by the authors. This table has about 290,000 distinct CDR3 sequences, roughly a fifth appearing once. The time point here: persistent/refractory GD, antithyroid drugs over 5 years with positive TRAb. The TCR library was made from RNA that had been extracted from PBMCs in TRIzol. EDTA tubes collected roughly 9.6 milliliters of peripheral blood. A remark on this clonotype: What it binds is not known.

V gene TRBV29-1 combines with J gene TRBJ2-7, with D maybe TRBD1 (5 bases). The sequence was obtained from a female donor with Graves disease. The material sequenced was peripheral blood mononuclear cells (PBMCs), taken when the disease was refractory, from a patient treated with antithyroid drugs. The DNA for the CDR3 is TGCAGCGTTGTAGTGCTAGGGGTCTACGAGCAGTACTTC. Encoded protein: CSVVVLGVYEQYF.